One sample yielded the 16 T cell receptor beta chains listed below, sequenced in a study of blood T cells in healthy people across ages. A sample-barcoded 5' primer and a J-beta primer mix were used in a second PCR of about 6 to 11 cycles. TCRdb fed the 5' RACE reads into MiXCR, producing one record per CDR3 protein. The table includes 1,800,000 or so distinct CDR3 sequences, 35% to 50% detected once. Sequencing was done on a sample of blood. Receptor source: a human donor in good health.

V is TRBV12-5 and J is TRBJ2-2; TRBD1 matches at 10 bases. There are 21 residues in the CDR3. Trimming removed 3 bases from V and 3 bases from J; junction bases left unmatched: 19. Germline V gene sequence: CDR1 LGHNT, CDR2 FRNRAP. The CDR3 coding sequence is TGTGCTAGTGGTTTTCATACCGCCGGGACAGGGGCTCTAGAGTACACCGGGGAGCTGTTTTTT. Its translation: CASGFHTAGTGALEYTGELFF.

This clonotype was recorded a few times. The genes are TRBV3-1 and TRBJ1-1; D is uncertain. The CDR3 runs to 13 residues. The germline gives CDR1 LGHDT, CDR2 YNNKEL (reference sequence). V gave up 4 bases and J gave up 3 bases, with 9 bases separating them. CDR3 coding DNA: TGTGCCAGCAGCCTAAGCATCCACACTGAAGCTTTCTTT. Translation gives CASSLSIHTEAFF.

V and J are TRBV6-1 and TRBJ1-2; 8 bases fit TRBD1. The CDR3 has 17 residues. V shed 6 bases and J 0 bases; nucleotides not matched to a gene: 12. Germline V gene lookup returns CDR1 MNHNS and CDR2 SASEGT. The CDR3 spells CASSRGQGPTANYGYTF. The CDR3 nucleotides read TGTGCCAGCAGCCGCGGACAGGGCCCGACAGCTAACTATGGCTACACCTTC.

The genes are TRBV6-5 and TRBJ1-4, with 9 bases fitting TRBD1. This CDR3 has 16 residues. J was trimmed by 8 bases and V by 0 bases; bases with no gene match: 7. From germline, CDR1 is MNHEY and CDR2 SVGAGI. CDR3 bases: TGTGCCAGCAGTTACTCCAGGACAGGGGCTAGGGAAAAACTGTTTTTT. It codes for CASSYSRTGAREKLFF.

V and J are TRBV20-1 and TRBJ2-1, with TRBD1 identical over 8 bases. CDR1 and CDR2 (germline): DFQATT, SNEGSKA (reference sequence). The ends lost 0 bases at V and 6 bases at J; junction bases unmatched: 7. This CDR3 is 15 amino acids long. The DNA of the CDR3 is TGCAGTGCTAGAGATGACAGGGGAGGCGGCAATGAGCAGTTCTTC. It specifies CSARDDRGGGNEQFF.

This clonotype has only a few counts. V gene TRBV5-1 combines with J gene TRBJ2-5; D is uncertain. V lost 1 base and J 5 bases, leaving 9 bases between the germline ends. Per germline, CDR1 SGHRS and CDR2 YFSETQ. This CDR3 is 13 amino acids long. The CDR3 sequence is CASSLSAAETQYF. CDR3 sequence (DNA): TGCGCCAGCAGCTTGAGCGCGGCGGAGACCCAGTACTTC.

The chain combines TRBV7-9 with TRBJ2-7; 11 bases match TRBD2. Looked up from germline, CDR1 is SEHNR and CDR2 is FQNEAQ (reference sequence). V was clipped by 5 bases and J by 0 bases; unmatched bases: 6. This CDR3 region has 16 residues. The CDR3 bases are TGTGCCAGCAGCCCCCCGGGACTAGCGGACTCCTACGAGCAGTACTTC. Translating gives CASSPPGLADSYEQYF. Looking up the rest from reference TRBV7-9 and TRBJ2-7 gives the full variable domain: DTGVSQNPRHKITKRGQNVTFRCDPISEHNRLYWYRQTLGQGPEFLTYFQNEAQLEKSRLLSDRFSAERPKGSFSTLEIQRTEQGDSAMYLCASSPPGLADSYEQYFGPGTRLTVT.

Only one count was recorded for this clonotype. The chain uses TRBV7-9 and TRBJ1-6; 9 nucleotides match TRBD1. Germline CDR1 SEHNR, CDR2 FQNEAQ (reference sequence). CDR3 length: 15 residues. Trimming took 5 bases from V and 10 from J; bases not matched to a gene: 9. The CDR3, as DNA: TGTGCCAGCAGCCCTCCACAGGGGGCCGTGTCACCCCTCCACTTT. Its protein product is CASSPPQGAVSPLHF.

In its sample, this clonotype was seen a few times. The V gene is TRBV7-9, the J gene TRBJ2-7, with unresolved D. CDR1 SEHNR and CDR2 FQNEAQ come from the germline V gene (reference sequence). V shed 4 bases and J shed 3 bases, with 19 bases lying between them. The CDR3 covers 16 residues. The CDR3 is CASSSIIRTVNYEQYF. In nucleotides, the CDR3 is TGTGCCAGCAGCTCAATAATCCGGACGGTAAACTACGAGCAGTACTTC. Full variable domain (remainder filled in from reference TRBV7-9 and TRBJ2-7): DTGVSQNPRHKITKRGQNVTFRCDPISEHNRLYWYRQTLGQGPEFLTYFQNEAQLEKSRLLSDRFSAERPKGSFSTLEIQRTEQGDSAMYLCASSSIIRTVNYEQYFGPGTRLTVT.

The CDR3 DNA follows: TGCGCCAGCAGCCAGGGAATGCGCGACACCGGGGAGCTGTTTTTT. Amino acids: CASSQGMRDTGELFF. The gene calls are TRBV4-3 and TRBJ2-2, with D uncertain. V was cut by 3 bases and J by 3 bases, with 11 bases left in between. CDR1 LGHNA and CDR2 YSLEER come from the germline V gene. The CDR3 is 15 amino acids.

CDR3 amino acids: CASSYPGQGRTEAFF. CDR3 nucleotides: TGTGCCAGCAGTTACCCGGGACAGGGGAGAACTGAAGCTTTCTTT. This chain joins TRBV6-5 and TRBJ1-1; 10 bases fit TRBD1. Germline V CDR1 and CDR2: MNHEY, SVGAGI. Germline trimming cut 2 bases from V and 5 bases from J; bases unmatched to any gene: 5. The CDR3 spans 15 residues.

The CDR3 DNA reads TGTGCCAGCAGCCCCAACAGGGGGGACGGGGAGCTGTTTTTT. As protein: CASSPNRGDGELFF. V and J are TRBV7-2 and TRBJ2-2; 8 positions agree with TRBD1. V lost 5 bases, J lost 7 bases, and 6 bases stayed unmatched. CDR1 is SGHTA and CDR2 is FQGNSA in the germline V gene. CDR3 length: 14 amino acids.

The J gene is TRBJ2-5, the V gene TRBV20-1; tentative D call: TRBD2 (5 bases). The DNA end lines up better with TRBJ2-4; the J call may be wrong. CDR1 is DFQATT, CDR2 SNEGSKA, per germline (reference sequence). The CDR3 is 13 amino acids. The CDR3 bases are TGCAGTGCTAATGGACTCATTGGGAACATTCAGTACTTC. It is translated as CSANGLIGNIQYF.

The chain uses TRBV28 and TRBJ2-6; TRBD1 agrees at 7 bases. This CDR3 is 21 amino acids long. The ends lost 6 bases at V and 0 bases at J; junction bases unmatched: 20. Germline CDR1 is MDHEN and CDR2 is SYDVKM. The CDR3 region is CASSPTGIVTLANSGANVLTF. In nucleotides, the CDR3 is TGTGCCAGCAGCCCGACAGGGATTGTAACGCTAGCTAACTCTGGGGCCAACGTCCTGACTTTC.

This chain connects TRBV29-1 to TRBJ2-2; D tentatively fits TRBD1 or TRBD2 (5 bases each). V was trimmed by 3 bases and J by 2 bases, leaving 7 bases between them. Germline CDR1 and CDR2: SQVTM and ANQGSEA. The CDR3 has 13 residues. CDR3 residues: CSVDGGNTGELFF. The CDR3 nucleotides are TGCAGCGTTGATGGGGGAAACACCGGGGAGCTGTTTTTT.

The rearrangement uses TRBV3-1 and TRBJ1-6, with TRBD1 identical over 7 bases. CDR1 LGHDT and CDR2 YNNKEL come from the germline V gene (reference sequence). The CDR3 length is 15 residues. After removal of 0 bases from V and 8 bases from J, the junction contained 4 bases not matched to a gene. CDR3 coding DNA: TGTGCCAGCAGCCAAGATAAACAGGGGCATTCACCCCTCCACTTT. This encodes CASSQDKQGHSPLHF.